This T cell receptor beta chain emerged from a study of early T cells in non-severe SARS-CoV-2 infection. Study background: Chains were not paired, and sequencing was done on bulk RNA from unsorted whole blood. Overall study findings and caveats: Reliance on VDJdb matching favored anti-spike CD8 responses; private and CD4 specificities were missed.

Each single cDNA molecule received a unique molecular identifier. A single record per CDR3 protein comes from TCRdb applying MiXCR to the 5' RACE reads. The sample has tens of thousands of distinct CDR3 sequences, 5.2% seen once; the top ten hold approximately 3.4%. The CDR3 length is 19 residues. J was trimmed by 4 bases and V by 0 bases; bases with no gene match: 13. In germline, CDR1 is MGHRA, CDR2 YSYEKL. Worth noting for this clonotype: Its target is unknown.

Material for sequencing was whole blood. The sequence came from an adult who was a healthcare worker with PCR-confirmed SARS-CoV-2 infection or an uninfected control (not recorded which). The chain has TRBV4-1 and TRBJ2-3; 10 bases align to TRBD2. The chain's CDR3 is CASSQDPSSGRKSADTQYF. CDR3 sequence (DNA): TGCGCCAGCAGCCAAGATCCCTCTAGCGGGAGAAAATCCGCAGATACGCAGTATTTT.